This T cell receptor beta chain was documented in a study of T-cell reconstitution after alpha-beta-depleted transplantation in children. This clonotype was seen ten or more times. Antigen: not known. General study points: Surviving recipient T cells and intrathymic progenitors accounted for some patients' high TCRbeta diversity at day 60. Expanded clones from the graft, numbering several hundred, reportedly supplied alpha-beta T cells about two months after transplant.

The CDR3 extends over 14 amino acids. V shed 8 bases and J shed 2 bases, with 13 bases lying between them. Unique molecular identifiers were built into the TCRbeta library. MiXCR, run by TCRdb on the PCR reads, gives a single entry per CDR3 protein. The table records approximately 190,000 distinct CDR3 sequences, roughly 9.1% of them present only once. The specimen was PBMCs, mostly from graft donor cells, collected 360 days after TCRalphabeta/CD19-depleted stem cell transplant. The TCR comes from a male patient aged 2-9 years who had a stem cell transplant for acute myeloid leukemia, so the T cells may come from the graft donor. V and J are TRBV12-3 or TRBV12-4 and TRBJ1-5; D not certain. The CDR3 sequence: CASSPSRGNQPQHF. The CDR3 DNA follows: TGTGCCAGCTCTCCGTCACGTGGCAATCAGCCCCAGCATTTT.